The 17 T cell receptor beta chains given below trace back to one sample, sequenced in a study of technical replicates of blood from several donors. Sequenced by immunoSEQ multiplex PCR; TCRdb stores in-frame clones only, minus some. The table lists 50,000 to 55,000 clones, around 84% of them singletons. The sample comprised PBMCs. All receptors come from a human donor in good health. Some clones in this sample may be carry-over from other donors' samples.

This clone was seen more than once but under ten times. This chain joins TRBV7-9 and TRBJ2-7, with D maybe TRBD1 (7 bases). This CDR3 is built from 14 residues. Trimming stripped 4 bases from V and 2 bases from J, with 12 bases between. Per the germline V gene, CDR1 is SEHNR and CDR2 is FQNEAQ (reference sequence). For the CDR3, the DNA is TGTGCCAGCAGCTCGGGGGACAGCACCTACGAGCAGTACTTC. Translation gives CASSSGDSTYEQYF.

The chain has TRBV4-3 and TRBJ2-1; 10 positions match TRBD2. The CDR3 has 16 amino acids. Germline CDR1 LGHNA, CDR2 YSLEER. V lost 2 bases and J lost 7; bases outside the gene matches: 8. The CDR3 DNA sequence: TGCGCCAGCAGCCAAAACCCTCGAGCGGGAGGGAATGAGCAGTTCTTC. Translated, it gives CASSQNPRAGGNEQFF.

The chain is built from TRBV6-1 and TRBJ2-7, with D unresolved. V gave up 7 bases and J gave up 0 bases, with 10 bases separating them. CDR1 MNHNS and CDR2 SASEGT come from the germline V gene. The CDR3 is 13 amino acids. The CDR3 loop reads CASISESSYEQYF. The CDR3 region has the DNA TGTGCCAGCATATCTGAGAGCTCCTACGAGCAGTACTTC.

The CDR3 region has the DNA TGCGCCAGCAGCTTGGGGGCCACCGGGGGTAGCGACGAGCAGTACTTC. It codes for CASSLGATGGSDEQYF. The chain employs TRBV5-1 and TRBJ2-7, with D possibly TRBD2 on 6 matching bases. The V gene lost 0 bases and the J gene lost 5 bases, with 18 bases spanning the gap. The CDR3 has 16 residues. CDR1 is SGHRS, CDR2 YFSETQ, per germline.

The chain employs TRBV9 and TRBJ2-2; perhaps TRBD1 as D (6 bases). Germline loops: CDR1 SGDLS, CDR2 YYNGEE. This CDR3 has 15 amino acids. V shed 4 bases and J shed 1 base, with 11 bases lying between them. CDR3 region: CASSPQGKNTGELFF. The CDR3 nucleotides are TGTGCCAGCAGCCCTCAGGGGAAGAACACCGGGGAGCTGTTTTTT.

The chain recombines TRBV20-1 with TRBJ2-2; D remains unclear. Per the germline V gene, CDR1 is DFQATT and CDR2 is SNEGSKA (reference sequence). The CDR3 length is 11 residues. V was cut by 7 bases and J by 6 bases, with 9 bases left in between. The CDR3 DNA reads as TGCAGTGTCCTTGGGCCCGGGGAGCTGTTTTTT. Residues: CSVLGPGELFF.

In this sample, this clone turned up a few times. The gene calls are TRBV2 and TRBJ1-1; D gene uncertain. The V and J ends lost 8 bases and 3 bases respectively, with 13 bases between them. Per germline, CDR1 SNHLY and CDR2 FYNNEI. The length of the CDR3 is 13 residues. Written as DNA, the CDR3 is TGTGCCAGCCGCCCGGAGCCAGACACTGAAGCTTTCTTT. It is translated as CASRPEPDTEAFF.

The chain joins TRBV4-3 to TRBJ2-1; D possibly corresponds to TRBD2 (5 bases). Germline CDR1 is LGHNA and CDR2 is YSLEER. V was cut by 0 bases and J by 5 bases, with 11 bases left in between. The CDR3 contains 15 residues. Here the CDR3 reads CASSQDRQRNNEQFF. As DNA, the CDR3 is TGCGCCAGCAGCCAAGATCGGCAGCGGAACAATGAGCAGTTCTTC.

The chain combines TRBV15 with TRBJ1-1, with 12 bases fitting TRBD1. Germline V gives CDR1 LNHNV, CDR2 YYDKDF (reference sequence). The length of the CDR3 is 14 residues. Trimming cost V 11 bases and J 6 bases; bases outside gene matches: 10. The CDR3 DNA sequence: TGTGCCGCCTCTTCCGGGACAGGGGGCTCTGAAGCTTTCTTT. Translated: CAASSGTGGSEAFF.

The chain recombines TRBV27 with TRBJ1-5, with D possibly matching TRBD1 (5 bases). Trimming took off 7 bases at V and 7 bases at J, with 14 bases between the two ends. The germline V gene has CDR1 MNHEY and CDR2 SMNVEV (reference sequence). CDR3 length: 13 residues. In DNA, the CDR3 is TGTGCCAGCACCCTCAGGGTAGGGCAGCCCCAGCATTTT. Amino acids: CASTLRVGQPQHF.

CDR3: CASSSSGGQTQYF. DNA of the CDR3: TGTGCCAGCAGCTCCAGCGGGGGGCAGACCCAGTACTTC. The chain is built from TRBV7-3 and TRBJ2-5, with 9 bases identical to TRBD2. Looked up from germline, CDR1 is SGHTA and CDR2 is FQGTGA. The CDR3 sequence is 13 residues long. Germline trimming cut 4 bases from V and 6 bases from J; bases unmatched to any gene: 3.

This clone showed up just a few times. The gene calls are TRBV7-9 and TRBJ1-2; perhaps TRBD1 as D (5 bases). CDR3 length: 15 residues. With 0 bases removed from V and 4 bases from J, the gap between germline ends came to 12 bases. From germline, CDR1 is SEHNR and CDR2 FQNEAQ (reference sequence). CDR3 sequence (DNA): TGTGCCAGCAGCTTAGCAACGCCGGGGGGCTATGGCTACACCTTC. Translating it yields CASSLATPGGYGYTF.

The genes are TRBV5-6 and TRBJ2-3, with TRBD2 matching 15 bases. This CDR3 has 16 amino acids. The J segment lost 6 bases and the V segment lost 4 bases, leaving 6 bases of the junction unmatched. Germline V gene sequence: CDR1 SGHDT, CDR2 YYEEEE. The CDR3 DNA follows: TGTGCCAGCAGCCTACCTGGACTAGCGGGAGGGGATACGCAGTATTTT. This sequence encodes CASSLPGLAGGDTQYF.

The CDR3 spells CATSRVAPSPGQRSGEQYF. CDR3 sequence (DNA): TGTGCCACCAGCAGAGTTGCCCCCTCCCCGGGACAGAGGTCTGGTGAGCAGTACTTC. The V call is TRBV15, the J call TRBJ2-7; TRBD1 matches 7 bases. V trimming: 1 base; J trimming: 7 bases; junction bases outside the gene matches: 22. This CDR3 has 19 amino acids. Germline V CDR1 and CDR2: LNHNV, YYDKDF (reference sequence).

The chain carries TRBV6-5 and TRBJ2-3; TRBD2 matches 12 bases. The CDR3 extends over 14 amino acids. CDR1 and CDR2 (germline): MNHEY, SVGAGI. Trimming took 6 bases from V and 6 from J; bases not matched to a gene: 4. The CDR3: CASRPLAGGDTQYF. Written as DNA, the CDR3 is TGTGCCAGCAGGCCTCTAGCGGGGGGGGATACGCAGTATTTT.

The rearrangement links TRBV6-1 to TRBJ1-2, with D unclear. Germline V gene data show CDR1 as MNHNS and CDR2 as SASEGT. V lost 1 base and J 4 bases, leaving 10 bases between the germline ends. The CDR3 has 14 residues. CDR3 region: CASSEDGGRYGYTF. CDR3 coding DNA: TGTGCCAGCAGTGAAGACGGAGGTCGCTATGGCTACACCTTC.

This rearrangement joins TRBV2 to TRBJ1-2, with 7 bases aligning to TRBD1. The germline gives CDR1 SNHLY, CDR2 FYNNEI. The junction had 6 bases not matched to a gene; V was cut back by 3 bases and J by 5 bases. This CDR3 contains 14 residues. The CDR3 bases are TGTGCCAGCAGTGACAGGAACAGGGGATATGGCTACACCTTC. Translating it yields CASSDRNRGYGYTF.